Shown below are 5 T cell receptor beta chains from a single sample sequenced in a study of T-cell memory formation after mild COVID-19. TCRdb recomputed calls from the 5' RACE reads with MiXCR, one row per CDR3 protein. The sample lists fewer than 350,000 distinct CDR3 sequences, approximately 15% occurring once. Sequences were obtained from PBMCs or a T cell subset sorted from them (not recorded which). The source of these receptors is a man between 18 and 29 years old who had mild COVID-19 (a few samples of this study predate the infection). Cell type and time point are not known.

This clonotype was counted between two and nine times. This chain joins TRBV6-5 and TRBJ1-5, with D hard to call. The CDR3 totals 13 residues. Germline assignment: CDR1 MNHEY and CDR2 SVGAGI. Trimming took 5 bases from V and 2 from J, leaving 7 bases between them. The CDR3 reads CASSHGRNQPQHF. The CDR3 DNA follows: TGTGCCAGCAGTCACGGTCGCAATCAGCCCCAGCATTTT.

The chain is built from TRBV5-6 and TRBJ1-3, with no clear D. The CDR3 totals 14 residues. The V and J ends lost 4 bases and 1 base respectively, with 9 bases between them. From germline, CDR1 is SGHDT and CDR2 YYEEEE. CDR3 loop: CASSVPGSGNTIYF. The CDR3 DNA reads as TGTGCCAGCAGCGTCCCGGGATCTGGAAACACCATATATTTT.

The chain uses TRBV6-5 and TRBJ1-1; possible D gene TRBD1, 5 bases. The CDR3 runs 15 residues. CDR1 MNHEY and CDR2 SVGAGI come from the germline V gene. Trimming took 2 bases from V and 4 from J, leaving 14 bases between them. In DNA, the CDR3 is TGTGCCAGCAGTTACCGCGGGGGGGGTGGCACTGAAGCTTTCTTT. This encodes CASSYRGGGGTEAFF.

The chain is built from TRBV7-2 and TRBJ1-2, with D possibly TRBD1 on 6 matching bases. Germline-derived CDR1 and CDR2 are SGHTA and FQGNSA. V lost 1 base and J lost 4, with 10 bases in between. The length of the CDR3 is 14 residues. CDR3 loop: CASSLVDRRYGYTF. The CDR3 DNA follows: TGTGCCAGCAGCTTAGTTGACAGGCGCTATGGCTACACCTTC. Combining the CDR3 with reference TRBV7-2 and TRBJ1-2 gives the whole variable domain GAGVSQSPSNKVTEKGKDVELRCDPISGHTALYWYRQSLGQGLEFLIYFQGNSAPDKSGLPSDRFSAERTGGSVSTLTIQRTQQEDSAVYLCASSLVDRRYGYTFGSGTRLTVV.

The CDR3 here is CASSFSQGSVTQYF. Here the CDR3 DNA reads TGCGCCAGCAGCTTCTCACAGGGATCCGTGACCCAGTACTTC. The gene calls are TRBV5-1 and TRBJ2-5, with D tentatively TRBD1 (6 bases). The V end was cut by 2 bases, the J end by 7 bases, with 15 bases between. The germline gives CDR1 SGHRS, CDR2 YFSETQ. The CDR3 covers 14 residues. The complete variable domain, with remaining parts taken from reference TRBV5-1 and TRBJ2-5, reads KAGVTQTPRYLIKTRGQQVTLSCSPISGHRSVSWYQQTPGQGLQFLFEYFSETQRNKGNFPGRFSGRQFSNSRSEMNVSTLELGDSALYLCASSFSQGSVTQYFGPGTRLLVL.